These T cell receptor beta chains were read from a single sample in a study of blood T cell repertoires in COVID-19. TCRdb's table, derived via immunoSEQ multiplex PCR, lists solely in-frame clones and lacks some. Here the sample spans 270,000 or so clones, approximately 90% being singletons. The material sequenced was PBMCs or T cells enriched from blood (not recorded which). The source of these receptors is a middle-aged woman with acute COVID-19. Each CDR3 is given with its conserved first and last residue. D genes are given only for firm matches.

D | J | V | DNA | CDR3
NA | TRBJ2-3 | TRBV3-1/TRBV3-2 | TGTGCCAGCAGCCCGTCAGGAGGTACAGATACGCAGTATTTT | CASSPSGGTDTQYF
NA | TRBJ1-6 | TRBV4-1 | TGCGCCAGCAGCCAAGTACAGATAATTAATTCACCCCTCCACTTT | CASSQVQIINSPLHF
TRBD2 | TRBJ2-1 | TRBV28 | TGTGCCAGCAGTCGATCCCCCGGGACTAGCGGGAGGTTGCAGTTCTTC | CASSRSPGTSGRLQFF
NA | TRBJ1-2 | TRBV27 | TGTGCCAGCAGTTTTCATCGGCTAGCGGACTATGGCTACACCTTC | CASSFHRLADYGYTF
TRBD2 | TRBJ2-2 | TRBV5-1 | TGCGCCAGCAGCCCTAGCGGGACGAACACCGGGGAGCTGTTTTTT | CASSPSGTNTGELFF
NA | TRBJ1-2 | TRBV5-4 | TGTGCCAGCAGCCGTGAACAGGGATTTTTTCGCTACACCTTC | CASSREQGFFRYTF
NA | TRBJ2-1 | TRBV6-5 | TGTGCCAGCAGTCTAGACAGTTACAATGAGCAGTTCTTC | CASSLDSYNEQFF
NA | TRBJ1-4 | TRBV6-5 | TGTGCCAGCAGCCGAAGCCCCGCAACTAATGAAAAACTGTTTTTT | CASSRSPATNEKLFF
TRBD1 | TRBJ1-2 | TRBV3-1/TRBV3-2 | TGTGCCAGCAGCCAAGAGGCGGGGACAGCCTATGGCTACACCTTC | CASSQEAGTAYGYTF
NA | TRBJ2-2 | TRBV6-5 | TGTGCCAGCACCCCAGACAGCATTGTGAAGGGGGAGCTGTTTTTT | CASTPDSIVKGELFF
TRBD1 | TRBJ1-4 | TRBV7-9 | TGTGCCAGCAGCTCGCGGAGACAGGGTCATGAAAAACTGTTTTTT | CASSSRRQGHEKLFF